This T cell receptor beta chain was recorded in a study of blood T cells in healthy people across ages. Only a few counts were recorded for this clonotype. Combining a sample-barcoded 5' primer with a J-beta primer mix, a second PCR ran for about 6 to 11 cycles. TCRdb processed the 5' RACE reads anew with MiXCR; each CDR3 protein has one entry. The sample holds some 700,000 distinct CDR3 sequences, about a fifth seen once. Germline-derived CDR1 and CDR2 are MNHEY and SVGEGT. Trimming left V 3 bases short and J 6 bases short, with 7 bases between. CDR3 length: 12 amino acids. Sequencing was performed on blood. The genes are TRBV6-2 or TRBV6-3 and TRBJ2-3; no clear D gene. The clonotype comes from a man between 65 and 85 years old in good health. The CDR3, as DNA: TGTGCCAGCAGTTATAAGGTGGATACGCAGTATTTT. This sequence encodes CASSYKVDTQYF.